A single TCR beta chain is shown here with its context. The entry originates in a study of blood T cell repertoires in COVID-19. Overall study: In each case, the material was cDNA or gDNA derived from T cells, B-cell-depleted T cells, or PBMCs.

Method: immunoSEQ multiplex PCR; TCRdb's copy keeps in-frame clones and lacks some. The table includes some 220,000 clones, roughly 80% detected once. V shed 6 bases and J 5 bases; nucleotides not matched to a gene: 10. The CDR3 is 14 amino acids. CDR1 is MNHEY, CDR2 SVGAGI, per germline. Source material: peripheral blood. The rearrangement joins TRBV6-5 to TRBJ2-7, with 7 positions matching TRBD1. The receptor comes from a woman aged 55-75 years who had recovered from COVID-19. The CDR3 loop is CASRGRQGFNEQYF. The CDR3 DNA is TGTGCCAGCAGAGGCCGACAGGGATTTAACGAGCAGTACTTC.